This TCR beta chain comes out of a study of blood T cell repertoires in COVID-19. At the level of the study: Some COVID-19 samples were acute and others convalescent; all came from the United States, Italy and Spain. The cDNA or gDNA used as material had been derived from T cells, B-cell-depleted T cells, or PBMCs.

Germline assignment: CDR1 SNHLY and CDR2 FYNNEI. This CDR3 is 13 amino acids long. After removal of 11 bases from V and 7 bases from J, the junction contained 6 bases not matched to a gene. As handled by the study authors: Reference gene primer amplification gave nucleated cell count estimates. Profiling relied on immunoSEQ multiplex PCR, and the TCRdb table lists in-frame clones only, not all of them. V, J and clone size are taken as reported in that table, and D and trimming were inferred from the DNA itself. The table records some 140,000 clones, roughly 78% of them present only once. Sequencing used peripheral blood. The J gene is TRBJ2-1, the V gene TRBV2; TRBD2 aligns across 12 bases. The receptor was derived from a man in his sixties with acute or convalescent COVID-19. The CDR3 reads CAATSGRFNEQFF. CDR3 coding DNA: TGTGCCGCAACTAGCGGGAGGTTTAATGAGCAGTTCTTC.